The source of this T cell receptor beta chain is a study of blood T cell repertoires in COVID-19. Study at large: The origin of the acute and convalescent COVID-19 samples was the United States, Italy and Spain. T cells, B-cell-depleted T cells, or PBMCs provided the cDNA or gDNA that served as material.

This clone was observed a few times. Per the original methods: By means of reference gene primer amplification, nucleated cell counts were estimated. This table comes from immunoSEQ multiplex PCR, and its TCRdb copy is limited to in-frame clones, with some not included. The D gene and trimming were derived from the DNA, and the V and J assignments and clone size from that table. In the table there are roughly 65,000 clones, approximately 86% of which are singletons. The CDR3 consists of 15 residues. Germline CDR1 reads MGHRA; CDR2 reads YSYEKL. V trimming: 1 base; J trimming: 4 bases; junction bases outside the gene matches: 5.

This TCR was recovered from a woman aged 60 to 75 with acute or convalescent COVID-19. Sequenced: peripheral blood. V and J are TRBV4-1 and TRBJ1-2, with 8 bases matching TRBD1. Written as DNA, the CDR3 is TGCGCCAGCAGCCAAGGTTCAGGGGGCCCCTATGGCTACACCTTC. Its protein product is CASSQGSGGPYGYTF.